This T cell receptor beta chain was recovered during a study of OX40 agonist ivuxolimab in advanced cancers. Study-level background: Dose-escalation subjects each had hepatocellular carcinoma, melanoma, renal cell or head and neck cancer. Partial response was recorded in three patients: one hepatocellular carcinoma and two cutaneous melanoma cases. Overall study findings and caveats: At 0.1 to 3.0 mg/kg and by week 6, CD4+ and CD8+ T cells in the blood had expanded clonally. Determination of antigen specificity was not performed for the expanded peripheral T cells.

In germline, CDR1 is GTSNPN, CDR2 SVGIG (reference sequence). V lost 0 bases and J lost 0, with 5 bases in between. The CDR3 is 13 amino acids. Method: immunoSEQ multiplex PCR; TCRdb's copy keeps in-frame clones and lacks some. This table holds some 74,000 clones, roughly 91% found once. Notes on this clone: Its target is not known. The sample holds other DNA sequences that translate to the same CDR3.

This TCR was sampled from an adult with an advanced solid tumor such as melanoma, head and neck, liver or kidney cancer. This material consisted of CD4+ or CD8+ T cells sorted from blood, taken in a trial of the OX40 agonist ivuxolimab. V and J are TRBV30 and TRBJ1-1; D is uncertain. The CDR3 protein is CAWSVDVNTEAFF. The CDR3 DNA reads as TGTGCCTGGAGTGTCGACGTGAACACTGAAGCTTTCTTT. Looking up the rest from reference TRBV30 and TRBJ1-1 gives the full variable domain: SQTIHQWPATLVQPVGSPLSLECTVEGTSNPNLYWYRQAAGRGLQLLFYSVGIGQISSEVPQNLSASRPQDRQFILSSKKLLLSDSGFYLCAWSVDVNTEAFFGQGTRLTVV.